Below are 10 T cell receptor beta chains sequenced from a single sample in a study of monozygotic twins with cystic fibrosis (dated by TCRdb to about 2021). The library was prepared using the immunoSEQ multiplex PCR assay. TCRdb limited this immuneACCESS table to in-frame rearrangements with V and J called. A share of clones is missing; checked studies link under half to unresolved V genes, and the rest is unexplained. Present in this sample are about 19,000 clones, around 97% of which were seen just once. The ten most abundant clones make up 1.9% of the sample. Sequencing was done on a sample of blood. These receptors originate from a woman aged 30 to 39 with cystic fibrosis.

The chain employs TRBV14 and TRBJ2-7; D might be TRBD1 (8 bases). CDR1 and CDR2 from the germline V gene are SGHDN and FVKESK. The CDR3 sequence is 20 residues long. Trimming left V 2 bases short and J 3 bases short, with 29 bases between. The DNA for the CDR3 is TGTGCCAGCAGCCAAAGGGGGCGGACAGGGTCGGTAGCGGGCGTCTACGAGCAGTACTTC. Translated, it gives CASSQRGRTGSVAGVYEQYF.

This chain joins TRBV19 and TRBJ1-5, with a tentative D call TRBD1 (5 bases). V was shortened by 7 bases and J by 0 bases, with 16 bases between the two germline ends. The germline V gene encodes CDR1 LNHDA and CDR2 SQIVND (reference sequence). The CDR3 runs 16 residues. The CDR3 DNA is TGTGCCAGTACCTTCCTTGGGGACGGTAGCAATCAGCCCCAGCATTTT. This translates into CASTFLGDGSNQPQHF.

V usage is TRBV6-1 and J usage is TRBJ1-5; D is possibly TRBD1 (6 bases). This CDR3 spans 15 amino acids. Trimming stripped 2 bases from V and 5 bases from J, with 13 bases between. Germline loops: CDR1 MNHNS, CDR2 SASEGT. CDR3 region: CASSEMTGPYQPQHF. The DNA for the CDR3 is TGTGCCAGCAGTGAAATGACAGGCCCTTATCAGCCCCAGCATTTT.

This chain links TRBV6-5 with TRBJ2-1; TRBD2 matches 7 bases. CDR3 length equals 13 residues. CDR1 is MNHEY, CDR2 SVGAGI, per germline. The V segment lost 10 bases and the J segment 5 bases; nucleotides outside the gene matches: 8. Here the CDR3 reads CATKRLADNEQFF. The DNA for the CDR3 is TGTGCCACCAAACGGCTAGCGGACAATGAGCAGTTCTTC.

The rearrangement uses TRBV10-1 and TRBJ2-5; D gene uncertain. Germline values: CDR1 WNHNN, CDR2 SYGVQD (reference sequence). The CDR3 covers 14 residues. Trimming shortened V by 3 bases and J by 0 bases, and 8 bases separated the two germline ends. This CDR3 is CASSETVNQETQYF. The CDR3 DNA is TGCGCCAGCAGTGAAACAGTGAACCAAGAGACCCAGTACTTC.

The V call is TRBV5-6, the J call TRBJ2-5; 9 nucleotides line up with TRBD1. The CDR3 consists of 14 residues. V trimming: 3 bases; J trimming: 4 bases; junction bases outside the gene matches: 4. CDR1 and CDR2 from the germline V gene are SGHDT and YYEEEE. The CDR3 bases are TGTGCCAGCAGCTCGTACAGGGGGCCAGAGACCCAGTACTTC. Translated: CASSSYRGPETQYF.

The chain employs TRBV5-1 and TRBJ1-2; D might be TRBD1 (5 bases). V lost 4 bases, J lost 4 bases, and 17 bases lay in between. The germline gives CDR1 SGHRS, CDR2 YFSETQ. This CDR3 has 15 residues. CDR3 sequence: CASSLPGLGPYGYTF. Here the CDR3 DNA reads TGCGCCAGCAGCCTCCCGGGACTAGGCCCCTATGGCTACACCTTC.

The chain links TRBV7-8 to TRBJ1-5; D not certain. The ends were cut back, 2 bases at V and 1 base at J, with 15 bases in the middle. In germline, CDR1 is SGHVS, CDR2 FQNEAQ. The CDR3 covers 17 residues. The CDR3 DNA sequence: TGTGCCAGCAGCTTATCAGGACTGGCGCAGAGCAATCAGCCCCAGCATTTT. Translating gives CASSLSGLAQSNQPQHF.

This chain connects TRBV6-4 to TRBJ2-2; the D gene is possibly TRBD1 (7 bases). Germline-derived CDR1 and CDR2 are MRHNA and SNTAGT. The CDR3 covers 16 residues. The ends were cut back, 0 bases at V and 0 bases at J, with 8 bases in the middle. CDR3 DNA sequence: TGTGCCAGCAGTGACTCCAGGGGGGCGAACACCGGGGAGCTGTTTTTT. Amino acids: CASSDSRGANTGELFF.

Worth noting for this clone: The germline gene is not matched at one end of the junction; a read error may be the cause. The chain joins TRBV2 to TRBJ2-1, with 14 bases fitting TRBD2. From germline, CDR1 is SNHLY and CDR2 FYNNEI. The CDR3 has 15 amino acids. Here the CDR3 reads CASREGLAGGYEQFF. In DNA, the CDR3 is TGTGCCAGCAGGGAAGGACTAGCGGGGGGATATGAGCAGTTCTTC.